A single T cell receptor beta chain is shown here with its context. Its antigen is not identified. These data originate in a study of beta chain features in type 1 diabetes. General observations from the study: Relative to healthy donors, patients appeared to have naive, central memory and Treg TCRB repertoires that were more similar. Patients with type 1 diabetes showed fewer VDJ junction insertions and more deletions. When Type 1 diabetes patients were examined, their TCRB CDR3s proved moderately but significantly shorter in all four CD4+ subsets.

It was one heparinised blood draw, averaging around 110 mL, that each donor gave. CD4+ naive, central memory, regulatory and stem cell-like memory cells were sorted via CD45RO/CCR7/CD25/CD127/CD95/CD27. Sequenced material consisted of expressed TCRB transcripts (all of the isolated RNA was reverse transcribed). Measured with immunoSEQ multiplex PCR; TCRdb has only the in-frame clones, and not every one. The sample contains roughly 700,000 clones, about an eighth of which appear only once. Deletions cut 2 bases from V and 7 bases from J, with 15 bases between. The germline CDR1 and CDR2 sequences are KGHSH and LQKENI. The CDR3 has 16 amino acids.

Sequenced material: naive CD4+ T cells from blood. J is TRBJ1-6 and V is TRBV18; D is unresolved. The TCR comes from a man aged 18-30 years with type 1 diabetes. This chain's CDR3 is CASSPFERIRNSPLHF. In DNA form, the CDR3 reads TGTGCCAGCTCACCATTTGAGAGGATACGAAATTCACCCCTCCACTTT.